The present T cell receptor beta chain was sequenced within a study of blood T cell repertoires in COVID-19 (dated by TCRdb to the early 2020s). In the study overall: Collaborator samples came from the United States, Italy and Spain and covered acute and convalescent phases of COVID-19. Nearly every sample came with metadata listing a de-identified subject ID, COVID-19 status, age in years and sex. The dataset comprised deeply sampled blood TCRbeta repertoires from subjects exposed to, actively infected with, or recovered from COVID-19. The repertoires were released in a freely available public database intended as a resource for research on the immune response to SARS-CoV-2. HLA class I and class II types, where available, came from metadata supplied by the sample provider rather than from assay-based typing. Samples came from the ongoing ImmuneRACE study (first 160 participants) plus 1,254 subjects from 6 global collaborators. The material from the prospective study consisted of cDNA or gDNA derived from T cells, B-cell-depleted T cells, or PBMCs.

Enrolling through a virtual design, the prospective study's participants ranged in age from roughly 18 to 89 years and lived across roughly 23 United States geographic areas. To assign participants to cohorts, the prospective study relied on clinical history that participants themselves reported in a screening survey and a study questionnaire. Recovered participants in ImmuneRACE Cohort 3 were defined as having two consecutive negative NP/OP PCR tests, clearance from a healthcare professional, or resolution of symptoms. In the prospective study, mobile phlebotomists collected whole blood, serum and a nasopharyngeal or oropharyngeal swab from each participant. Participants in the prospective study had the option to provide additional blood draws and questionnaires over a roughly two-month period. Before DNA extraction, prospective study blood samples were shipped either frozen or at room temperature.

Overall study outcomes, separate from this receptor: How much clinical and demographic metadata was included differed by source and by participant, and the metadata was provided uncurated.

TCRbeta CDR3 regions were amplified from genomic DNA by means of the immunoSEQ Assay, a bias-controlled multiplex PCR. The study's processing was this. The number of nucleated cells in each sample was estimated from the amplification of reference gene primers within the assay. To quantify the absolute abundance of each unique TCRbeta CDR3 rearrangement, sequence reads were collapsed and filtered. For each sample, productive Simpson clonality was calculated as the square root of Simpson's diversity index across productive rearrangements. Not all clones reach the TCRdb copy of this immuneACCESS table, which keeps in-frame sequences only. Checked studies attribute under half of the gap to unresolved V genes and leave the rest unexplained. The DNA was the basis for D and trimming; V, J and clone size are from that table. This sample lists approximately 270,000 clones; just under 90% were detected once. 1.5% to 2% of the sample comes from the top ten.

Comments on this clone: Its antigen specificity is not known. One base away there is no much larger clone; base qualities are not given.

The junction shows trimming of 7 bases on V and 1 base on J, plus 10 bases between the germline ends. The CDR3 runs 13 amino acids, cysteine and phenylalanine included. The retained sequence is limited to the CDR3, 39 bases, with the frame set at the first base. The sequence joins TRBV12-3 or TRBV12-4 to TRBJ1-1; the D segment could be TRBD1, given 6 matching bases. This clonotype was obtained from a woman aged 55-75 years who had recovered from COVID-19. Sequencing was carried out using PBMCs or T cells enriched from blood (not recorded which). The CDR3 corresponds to CASIQQGNTEAFF. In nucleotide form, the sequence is TGTGCCAGCATCCAACAGGGGAACACTGAAGCTTTCTTT.